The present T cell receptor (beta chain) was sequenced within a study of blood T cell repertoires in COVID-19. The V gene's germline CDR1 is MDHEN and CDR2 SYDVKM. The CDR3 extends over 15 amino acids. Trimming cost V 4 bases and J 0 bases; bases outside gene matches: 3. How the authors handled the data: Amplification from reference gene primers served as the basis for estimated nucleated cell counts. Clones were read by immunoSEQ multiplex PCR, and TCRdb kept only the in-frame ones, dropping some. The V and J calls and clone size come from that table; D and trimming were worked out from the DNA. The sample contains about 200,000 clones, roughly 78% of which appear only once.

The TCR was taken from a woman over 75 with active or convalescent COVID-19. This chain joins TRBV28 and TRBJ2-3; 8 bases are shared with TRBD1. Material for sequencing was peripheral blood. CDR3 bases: TGTGCCAGCAGTTCGGGACAGGACAGCACAGATACGCAGTATTTT. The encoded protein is CASSSGQDSTDTQYF.